This paragraph reports one T cell receptor (beta chain). The antigen is undetermined. This sample was taken from a study of T cell responses to AZD1222 COVID-19 vaccine. Study outcomes and limitations: Clonal diversity was possibly underestimated, and white British individuals and females predominated among donors. It was only after the peak T cell response that any repertoires were sampled. It was only six AZD1222 recipients who were seropositive at baseline. Reports indicate that nearly half of spike-specific TCRs are directed at unmutated variant regions.

Trimming removed 5 bases from V and 6 bases from J; junction bases left unmatched: 6. Germline lookup yields CDR1 SGHTA and CDR2 FQGNSA. The CDR3 contains 14 residues. The repertoire was sequenced with immunoSEQ multiplex PCR; TCRdb's copy has only in-frame clones and lacks some. The sample records some 150,000 clones, about 87% being singletons. The starting material was peripheral blood, obtained on day 0 of MenACWY control vaccination. The chain recombines TRBV7-2 with TRBJ2-7, with 11 bases aligning to TRBD2. The source is an adult in good health. The CDR3 loop reads CASSASGRPTEQYF. The CDR3 DNA is TGTGCCAGCAGCGCTAGCGGGAGGCCTACCGAGCAGTACTTC. Variable domain in full (rest from reference TRBV7-2 and TRBJ2-7): GAGVSQSPSNKVTEKGKDVELRCDPISGHTALYWYRQSLGQGLEFLIYFQGNSAPDKSGLPSDRFSAERTGGSVSTLTIQRTQQEDSAVYLCASSASGRPTEQYFGPGTRLTVT.